This TCR beta chain was sequenced for a study of cytomegalovirus exposure and HLA in healthy donors. In the study overall: Of several hundred genotyped donors, 80% to 85% grouped in the Caucasian-associated ancestry cluster. Study-level points and caveats: Most sequenced TCRs were rare (though some public TCRs occurred in many donors).

This CDR3 has 15 amino acids. The germline V gene encodes CDR1 SGHVS and CDR2 FQNEAQ. V was pared by 7 bases and J by 1 base, with 9 bases of the junction left unmatched. PCR used 60 Vbeta primers and 13 Jbeta primers. Assay: immunoSEQ multiplex PCR; the TCRdb copy retains only in-frame clones and omits some. The sample yields roughly 100,000 clones, 60% to 75% seen once. Remarks on this clone: Its antigen is not identified.

Sample: PBMCs. This TCR was recovered from a male donor in good health and CMV-seropositive. This rearrangement joins TRBV7-8 to TRBJ2-5; 7 bases map to TRBD2. For the CDR3, the DNA is TGTGCCAGCATCCTCGGGGGGATACTCCAAGAGACCCAGTACTTC. Translating it yields CASILGGILQETQYF.